The 19 T cell receptor beta chains below come from one sample, sequenced in a study of spatial heterogeneity in lung cancer. Time point specified: sample taken at primary tumor resection. Sequencing covered unsorted whole RNA taken from tumor, nontumor lung or frozen PBMC. TCRdb recomputed calls from the 5' RACE reads with MiXCR, one row per CDR3 protein. Here the sample spans about 92,000 distinct CDR3 sequences, less than 15% being singletons. The source was PBMCs, collected at surgery. These receptors came from a male donor with early-stage non-small cell lung cancer.

This clonotype occurred many times. The chain recombines TRBV7-9 with TRBJ2-3; D remains ambiguous. Germline assignment: CDR1 SEHNR and CDR2 FQNEAQ (reference sequence). Trimming took 6 bases from V and 4 from J, leaving 11 bases between them. The CDR3 has 13 residues. In DNA, the CDR3 is TGTGCCAGCAGACGAAGCAACCCAGATACGCAGTATTTT. The encoded protein is CASRRSNPDTQYF.

A few counts support this clonotype. The rearrangement uses TRBV20-1 and TRBJ2-2; 8 bases fit TRBD2. The CDR3 consists of 17 residues. In germline, CDR1 is DFQATT, CDR2 SNEGSKA (reference sequence). With V trimmed by 0 bases and J by 0 bases, 6 bases remained unmatched. CDR3 nucleotide sequence: TGCAGTGCTAGAGACGAAACTAGCGGCCCGAACACCGGGGAGCTGTTTTTT. This gives the protein CSARDETSGPNTGELFF.

In this sample, this clonotype turned up a few times. This rearrangement joins TRBV10-3 to TRBJ2-7; 9 bases fit TRBD1. This CDR3 is built from 16 residues. Unmatched junction bases numbered 11, after V lost 3 bases and J lost 5 bases. Looked up from germline, CDR1 is ENHRY and CDR2 is SYGVKD. CDR3 DNA: TGTGCCATCAGTGACTCATCCGGGACAGGGAAGCACGAGCAGTACTTC. It translates to CAISDSSGTGKHEQYF.

V is TRBV2 and J is TRBJ2-7; D possibly matches TRBD1 or TRBD2 (5 bases each). This CDR3 comprises 14 residues. The germline V gene has CDR1 SNHLY and CDR2 FYNNEI. V was cut by 8 bases and J by 1 base, with 15 bases left in between. The CDR3 coding sequence is TGTGCCAGCCTTTTCCGGGGCTCTTCCTACGAGCAGTACTTC. This encodes CASLFRGSSYEQYF.

Ten or more counts support this clonotype. The chain carries TRBV29-1 and TRBJ2-7, with D tentatively TRBD2 (6 bases). The CDR3 contains 12 residues. Germline loops: CDR1 SQVTM, CDR2 ANQGSEA. Trimming took off 6 bases at V and 5 bases at J, with 14 bases between the two ends. The CDR3 bases are TGCAGCGTCGTCCCTTCGGGGGACGAGCAGTACTTC. Amino acids: CSVVPSGDEQYF.

This clonotype was picked up many times. V and J are TRBV3-1 and TRBJ2-1; 8 positions match TRBD1. V dropped 1 base and J dropped 6; count of bases not matched to a gene: 5. Looked up from germline, CDR1 is LGHDT and CDR2 is YNNKEL (reference sequence). This CDR3 has 15 residues. The CDR3, as DNA: TGTGCCAGCAGCCAAGGGACAGGGCTGGGCAATGAGCAGTTCTTC. Translating gives CASSQGTGLGNEQFF.

This clonotype occurred a few times. The chain has TRBV11-2 and TRBJ2-1; 8 bases align to TRBD2. Germline assignment: CDR1 SGHAT and CDR2 FQNNGV. V dropped 6 bases and J dropped 1; count of bases not matched to a gene: 8. The CDR3 consists of 16 residues. CDR3 bases: TGTGCCAGCAGTCTAAGTCCGGGGGGGTCCTACAATGAGCAGTTCTTC. The encoded protein is CASSLSPGGSYNEQFF.

The V gene is TRBV7-2, the J gene TRBJ2-1; tentatively, D is TRBD2 (6 bases). The CDR3 length is 15 residues. Germline V gene data show CDR1 as SGHTA and CDR2 as FQGNSA. Trimming stripped 1 base from V and 6 bases from J, with 13 bases between. CDR3: CASSLDGRGVNEQFF. The CDR3 DNA follows: TGTGCCAGCAGCTTAGACGGGAGAGGTGTCAATGAGCAGTTCTTC. Based on the CDR3 plus reference TRBV7-2 and TRBJ2-1, the full variable domain is GAGVSQSPSNKVTEKGKDVELRCDPISGHTALYWYRQSLGQGLEFLIYFQGNSAPDKSGLPSDRFSAERTGGSVSTLTIQRTQQEDSAVYLCASSLDGRGVNEQFFGPGTRLTVL.

The rearrangement links TRBV10-3 to TRBJ1-3; TRBD1 matches at 7 bases. The V gene end was trimmed by 3 bases and the J gene end by 2 bases; junction bases not matched to a gene: 7. CDR1 and CDR2 (germline): ENHRY, SYGVKD. The CDR3 totals 16 residues. For the CDR3, the DNA is TGTGCCATCAGTGAATCCCAGGGGGGCACTGGAAACACCATATATTTT. Protein sequence: CAISESQGGTGNTIYF.

This clonotype appeared a few times. The V gene is TRBV2, the J gene TRBJ1-2; D gene uncertain. Trimming stripped 7 bases from V and 3 bases from J, with 15 bases between. The length of the CDR3 is 14 residues. CDR1 and CDR2 (germline): SNHLY, FYNNEI. CDR3 sequence reads: CASTSGGRHYGYTF. The CDR3 coding sequence is TGTGCCAGCACCTCAGGAGGGCGCCACTATGGCTACACCTTC.

The sample holds a few counts of this clonotype. The CDR3 DNA follows: TGTGCCACCCCACTGGGGAGTGAGCAGTTCTTC. Encoded protein: CATPLGSEQFF. The V gene is TRBV18, the J gene TRBJ2-1; D perhaps matches TRBD2 (5 bases). The germline V gene encodes CDR1 KGHSH and CDR2 LQKENI. The CDR3 runs 11 residues. The germline V and J ends were trimmed by 10 bases and 9 bases, with 13 bases remaining between them.

This clonotype was seen many times. The V and J genes are TRBV19 and TRBJ2-2, with no clear D. This CDR3 has 12 residues. Trimming removed 0 bases at V and 7 bases at J, with 3 bases between. In germline, CDR1 is LNHDA, CDR2 SQIVND (reference sequence). The CDR3 region has the DNA TGTGCCAGTAGTATAGACGGCGGGGAGCTGTTTTTT. It yields the protein CASSIDGGELFF. Together with reference TRBV19 and TRBJ2-2, the CDR3 gives the full variable domain: DGGITQSPKYLFRKEGQNVTLSCEQNLNHDAMYWYRQDPGQGLRLIYYSQIVNDFQKGDIAEGYSVSREKKESFPLTVTSAQKNPTAFYLCASSIDGGELFFGEGSRLTVL.

This clonotype was detected a few times. This chain connects TRBV28 to TRBJ2-3; tentative D call: TRBD2 (6 bases). Trimming removed 3 bases from V and 2 bases from J, with 12 bases in between. The CDR3 extends over 15 amino acids. Germline-derived CDR1 and CDR2 are MDHEN and SYDVKM. The CDR3 DNA follows: TGTGCCAGCAGTTTTTGGCGGGGAACCACAGATACGCAGTATTTT. It specifies CASSFWRGTTDTQYF.

In this sample, this clonotype turned up once. The genes are TRBV5-1 and TRBJ1-5; 9 nucleotides match TRBD1. The CDR3 totals 15 residues. Germline V CDR1 and CDR2: SGHRS, YFSETQ. The ends lost 4 bases at V and 6 bases at J; junction bases unmatched: 8. CDR3 coding DNA: TGCGCCAGCAGCGTTCTACAGGGGGCGAGTCAGCCCCAGCATTTT. Its translation is CASSVLQGASQPQHF.

This rearrangement joins TRBV5-4 to TRBJ2-2; D uncertain. Trimming cost V 4 bases and J 1 base, with 8 bases left between them. The CDR3 totals 14 residues. The germline gives CDR1 SGHNT, CDR2 YYREEE (reference sequence). The CDR3 DNA is TGTGCCAGCAGCCCCGTGGGGAACACCGGGGAGCTGTTTTTT. Translating it yields CASSPVGNTGELFF.

CDR3 sequence reads: CASSQIRNYGYTF. DNA for the CDR3: TGTGCCAGCAGCCAGATCCGTAACTATGGCTACACCTTC. This chain uses TRBV28 with TRBJ1-2; D unresolved. Germline V lookup: CDR1 MDHEN, CDR2 SYDVKM. The CDR3 sequence is 13 residues long. V shed 6 bases and J shed 1 base, with 9 bases lying between them.

This clonotype was observed many times. This chain joins TRBV28 and TRBJ1-2; 9 bases match TRBD1. Germline V lookup: CDR1 MDHEN, CDR2 SYDVKM. The CDR3 is 16 amino acids. The junction had 5 bases not matched to a gene; V was cut back by 1 base and J by 2 bases. The CDR3 reads CASSLSGTGPNYGYTF. CDR3 coding DNA: TGTGCCAGCAGTTTATCTGGGACAGGGCCCAACTATGGCTACACCTTC.

The sample holds many counts of this clonotype. The rearrangement links TRBV9 to TRBJ1-2; tentatively, D is TRBD1 (6 bases). CDR1 SGDLS and CDR2 YYNGEE come from the germline V gene. There are 14 residues in the CDR3. Trimming pared 3 bases from V and 4 bases from J, leaving 13 bases between. The CDR3 coding sequence is TGTGCCAGCAGCGCCAACAGGGCCAGCTATGGCTACACCTTC. Amino acids: CASSANRASYGYTF.

At least ten counts were recorded for this clonotype. This rearrangement joins TRBV2 to TRBJ1-5; the D gene is possibly TRBD1 (5 bases). V lost 6 bases and J lost 6, with 18 bases in between. Germline assignment: CDR1 SNHLY and CDR2 FYNNEI. The CDR3 runs 15 residues. CDR3 residues: CASSATGGGSQPQHF. CDR3 sequence (DNA): TGTGCCAGCAGCGCAACAGGCGGAGGCAGTCAGCCCCAGCATTTT.